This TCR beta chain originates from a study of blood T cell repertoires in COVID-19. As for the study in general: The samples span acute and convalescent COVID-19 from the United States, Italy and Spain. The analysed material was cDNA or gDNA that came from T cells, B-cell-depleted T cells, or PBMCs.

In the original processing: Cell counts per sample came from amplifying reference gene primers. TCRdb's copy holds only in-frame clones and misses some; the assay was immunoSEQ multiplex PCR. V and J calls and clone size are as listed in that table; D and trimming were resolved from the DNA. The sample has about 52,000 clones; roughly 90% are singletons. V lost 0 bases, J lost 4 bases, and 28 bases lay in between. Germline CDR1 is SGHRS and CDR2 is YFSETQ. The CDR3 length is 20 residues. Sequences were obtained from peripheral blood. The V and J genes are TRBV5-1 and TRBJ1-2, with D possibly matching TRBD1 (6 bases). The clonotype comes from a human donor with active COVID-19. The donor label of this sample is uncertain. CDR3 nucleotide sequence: TGCGCCAGCAGCTTGGCCTTGTCACCAAGCCATTCTGACAGGTTCTATGGCTACACCTTC. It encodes CASSLALSPSHSDRFYGYTF.